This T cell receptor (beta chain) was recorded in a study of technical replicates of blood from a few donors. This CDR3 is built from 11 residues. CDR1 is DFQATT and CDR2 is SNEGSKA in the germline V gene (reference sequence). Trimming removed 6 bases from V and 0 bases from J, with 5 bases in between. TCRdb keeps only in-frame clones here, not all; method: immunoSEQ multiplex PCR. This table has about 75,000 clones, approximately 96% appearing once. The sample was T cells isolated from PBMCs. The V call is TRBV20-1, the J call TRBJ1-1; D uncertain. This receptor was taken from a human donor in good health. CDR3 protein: CSAPMNTEAFF. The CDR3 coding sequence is TGCAGTGCCCCTATGAACACTGAAGCTTTCTTT.